This paragraph reports one T cell receptor beta chain. It has no known antigen specificity. One base away there is no much larger clone; base qualities are not given. Each collaborating institution followed its own protocols to collect whole blood in K2EDTA tubes. For TCRbeta analysis, collaborator samples were shipped as frozen whole blood, as isolated PBMCs, or as DNA extracted from either sample type. These data are taken from a study of blood T cell repertoires in COVID-19 (dated by TCRdb to 2020 to 2022). Study-level background: Samples from collaborators originated in the United States, Italy and Spain and spanned both the acute and convalescent phases of COVID-19. The material from the prospective study consisted of cDNA or gDNA derived from T cells, B-cell-depleted T cells, or PBMCs. Subjects who had been exposed to COVID-19, were actively infected with it, or had recovered from it provided the deeply sampled blood TCRbeta repertoires that made up the dataset. The repertoires were released in a freely available public database meant as a resource for research on the immune response to SARS-CoV-2. The samples were drawn from the first 160 participants of the ongoing ImmuneRACE study and from 1,254 subjects provided by 6 global collaborators. A de-identified subject ID, COVID-19 status, age in years and sex were almost always included in the sample metadata. Where HLA class I and class II types were available, the types were taken from metadata supplied by the sample provider, not from assay-based typing.

CDR1 and CDR2 were assigned from the germline V gene as SGHNT and YENEEA. Reading from cysteine to phenylalanine, the CDR3 counts 13 amino acids. The sequence is cut down to CDR3 DNA, 39 bases in frame from base 1. Germline trimming: 5 bases from V, 9 bases from J; junction bases outside gene matches: 3. TCRbeta CDR3 regions were amplified from genomic DNA using the immunoSEQ Assay, a bias-controlled multiplex PCR. The authors processed their data as follows. The number of nucleated cells in each sample was estimated from the amplification of reference gene primers within the assay. To quantify the absolute abundance of each unique TCRbeta CDR3 rearrangement, sequence reads were collapsed and filtered. For each sample, productive Simpson clonality was calculated by taking the square root of Simpson's diversity index across productive rearrangements. Entries here come from immuneACCESS through TCRdb and include only in-frame sequences with V and J called. Some clones fail to appear in such tables; in the studies checked, an unresolved V gene covers under half of the shortfall, and the cause of the remainder is unknown. V and J calls plus clone size are reproduced from that table; the DNA served to infer D and trimming. This sample comprises 130,000 to 150,000 clones, 85% to 90% of them detected only once. Under 9% of the sample lies in the top ten.

Summary of the overall study and its limitations: Clinical and demographic metadata were provided uncurated, with the amount varying by source and participant.

This chain is built from TRBV11-3 and TRBJ2-1, with TRBD2 identical over 11 junction bases. The sample comprised peripheral blood. This sequence originates from a woman aged 45-65 years with active or convalescent COVID-19. The CDR3 amino acid sequence is: CASSAGLAVEQFF. The DNA sequence reads TGTGCCAGCAGCGCGGGACTAGCGGTTGAGCAGTTCTTC.